Listed here are 8 T cell receptor beta chains from one sample, sequenced in a study of T cell responses to AZD1222 COVID-19 vaccine. Here immunoSEQ multiplex PCR was the method, and the copy in TCRdb shows in-frame clones only, minus some. In the table there are about 80,000 clones, 80% to 90% of which are singletons. The sequences come from peripheral blood, collected 28 days after the second AZD1222 dose. These receptors all stem from an adult who received the AZD1222 COVID-19 vaccine.

There are a few counts of this clone. V is TRBV15 and J is TRBJ1-4; perhaps TRBD1 as D (6 bases). The germline V gene has CDR1 LNHNV and CDR2 YYDKDF (reference sequence). The CDR3 runs 15 residues. V lost 0 bases and J 7 bases, leaving 12 bases between the germline ends. CDR3 loop: CATSRETGLSEKLFF. The CDR3, as DNA: TGTGCCACCAGCAGAGAAACAGGGCTGAGTGAAAAACTGTTTTTT.

This sequence joins TRBV5-1 and TRBJ2-4; D is unresolved. CDR1 SGHRS and CDR2 YFSETQ come from the germline V gene. Trimming pared 0 bases from V and 0 bases from J, leaving 10 bases between. This CDR3 has 16 amino acids. In DNA form, the CDR3 reads TGCGCCAGCAGCTTGGATCTACAGCTAGCCAAAAACATTCAGTACTTC. It specifies CASSLDLQLAKNIQYF.

This sequence joins TRBV14 and TRBJ2-7, with a tentative D call TRBD1 (5 bases). The CDR3 length is 14 residues. V dropped 1 base and J dropped 3 bases, with 10 bases sitting between them. CDR1 and CDR2 from the germline V gene are SGHDN and FVKESK. CDR3: CASSQGTDNYEQYF. CDR3 sequence (DNA): TGTGCCAGCAGCCAAGGGACGGACAACTACGAGCAGTACTTC.

The chain joins TRBV28 to TRBJ2-7; D tentatively fits TRBD1 or TRBD2 (5 bases each). V was clipped by 5 bases and J by 6 bases, with 14 bases between them. In germline, CDR1 is MDHEN, CDR2 SYDVKM. The CDR3 runs to 13 residues. The CDR3 region has the DNA TGTGCCAGCAGTATTAACCCGGGGACCGAGCAGTACTTC. Amino acid sequence: CASSINPGTEQYF.

The rearrangement uses TRBV25-1 and TRBJ2-5, with 9 bases lining up with TRBD1. There are 15 residues in the CDR3. The ends lost 5 bases at V and 2 bases at J; junction bases unmatched: 6. In germline, CDR1 is MGHDK, CDR2 SYGVNS. In DNA form, the CDR3 reads TGTGCCAGCAGTTCCGACAGGGGGTGGCAAGAGACCCAGTACTTC. This sequence encodes CASSSDRGWQETQYF. Looking up the rest from reference TRBV25-1 and TRBJ2-5 gives the full variable domain: EADIYQTPRYLVIGTGKKITLECSQTMGHDKMYWYQQDPGMELHLIHYSYGVNSTEKGDLSSESTVSRIRTEHFPLTLESARPSHTSQYLCASSSDRGWQETQYFGPGTRLLVL.

This sequence joins TRBV28 and TRBJ1-2, with D unclear. V was pared by 3 bases and J by 2 bases, with 13 bases between. CDR1 MDHEN and CDR2 SYDVKM come from the germline V gene. The CDR3 length is 15 residues. CDR3 in DNA: TGTGCCAGCAGTTTCTTTGACATACAGAACTATGGCTACACCTTC. Protein product: CASSFFDIQNYGYTF.

The V gene is TRBV14, the J gene TRBJ1-6; TRBD1 is a possible D gene (6 bases). Trimming took off 5 bases at V and 9 bases at J, with 11 bases between the two ends. The CDR3 is 13 amino acids. Per the germline V gene, CDR1 is SGHDN and CDR2 is FVKESK. The CDR3 coding sequence is TGTGCCAGCAGCGAGGACAGTCGTTCACCCCTCCACTTT. This codes for CASSEDSRSPLHF.

The chain recombines TRBV6-5 with TRBJ1-5; unclear D gene. CDR1 is MNHEY and CDR2 is SVGAGI in the germline V gene. Trimming took 0 bases from V and 2 from J, leaving 8 bases between them. This CDR3 has 15 amino acids. This CDR3 is CASSYSGSGNQPQHF. CDR3 coding DNA: TGTGCCAGCAGTTACTCGGGGTCAGGCAATCAGCCCCAGCATTTT.